This T cell receptor beta chain was recovered during a study of Ad26.COV2.S vaccination and SARS-CoV-2 variants. Across the whole study: Participants got Ad26.COV2.S intramuscularly, once or twice 56 days apart. Study-wide points: Overall T cell responses may have been underestimated by the analyses of TCR breadth and depth.

In regard to this clone: Antigen unknown.

Data came from immunoSEQ multiplex PCR; TCRdb stores just in-frame clones and leaves some out. The table has about 320,000 clones, 85% seen once. The treatment was: around 19 received Ad26.COV2.S at low or high dose, single or two shots; about 5 received placebo; per-sample allocation not given. Samples analyzed were those drawn on day 63 after the first vaccine or placebo injection. The donor's status was that of an adult aged 18-55 years in Boston. This CDR3 is 18 amino acids long. V was clipped by 3 bases and J by 3 bases, with 22 bases between them. Germline V CDR1 and CDR2: MNHNS, SASEGT. The sequence was obtained from a person aged 18-65 years who received the Ad26.COV2.S COVID-19 vaccine or a placebo. The sample in question was peripheral blood, obtained in a trial of Ad26.COV2.S vaccine versus placebo. V and J are TRBV6-1 and TRBJ2-3, with D perhaps matching TRBD2 (6 bases). CDR3 region: CASSEGSLAFRWTDTQYF. The CDR3 coding sequence is TGTGCCAGCAGTGAGGGAAGTCTAGCGTTTCGTTGGACAGATACGCAGTATTTT.